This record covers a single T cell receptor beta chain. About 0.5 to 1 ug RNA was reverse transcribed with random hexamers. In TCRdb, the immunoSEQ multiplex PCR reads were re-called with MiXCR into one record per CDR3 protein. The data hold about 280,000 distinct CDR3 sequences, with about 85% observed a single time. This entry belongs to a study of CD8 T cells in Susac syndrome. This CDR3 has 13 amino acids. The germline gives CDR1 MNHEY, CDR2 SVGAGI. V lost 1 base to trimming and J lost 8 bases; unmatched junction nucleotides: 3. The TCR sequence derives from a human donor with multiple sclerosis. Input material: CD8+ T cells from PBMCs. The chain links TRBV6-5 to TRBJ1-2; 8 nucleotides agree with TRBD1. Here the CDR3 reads CASSYYSGGGYTF. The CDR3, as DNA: TGTGCCAGCAGTTACTATTCAGGGGGCGGCTACACCTTC.